The source of this TCR beta chain is a study of blood T cell repertoires in COVID-19. Across the whole study: The origin of the acute and convalescent COVID-19 samples was the United States, Italy and Spain.

Profiled with immunoSEQ multiplex PCR; TCRdb holds only in-frame clones, not every one. This sample carries some 130,000 clones, 90% of them seen once, and the ten largest clones take around 3.6%. The source is a man aged 50 to 59 with active COVID-19. The specimen sequenced was peripheral blood.

The CDR3 spells CSVDRTSTDTQYF. The CDR3 bases are TGCAGCGTTGACCGGACTTCCACAGATACGCAGTATTTT. The V call is TRBV29-1, the J call TRBJ2-3; D might be TRBD2 (5 bases). The V gene lost 3 bases and the J gene lost 2 bases, with 9 bases spanning the gap. Looked up from germline, CDR1 is SQVTM and CDR2 is ANQGSEA. The CDR3 extends over 13 amino acids.